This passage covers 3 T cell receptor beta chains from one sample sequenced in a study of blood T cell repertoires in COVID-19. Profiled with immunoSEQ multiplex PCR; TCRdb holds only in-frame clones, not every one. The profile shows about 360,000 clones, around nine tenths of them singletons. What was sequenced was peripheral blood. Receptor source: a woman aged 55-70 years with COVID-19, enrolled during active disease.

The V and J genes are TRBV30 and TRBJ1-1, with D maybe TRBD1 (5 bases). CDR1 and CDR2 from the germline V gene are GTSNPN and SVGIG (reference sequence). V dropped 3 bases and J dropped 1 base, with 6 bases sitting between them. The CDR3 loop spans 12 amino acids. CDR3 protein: CAWRGENTEAFF. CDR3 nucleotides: TGTGCCTGGAGAGGGGAGAACACTGAAGCTTTCTTT.

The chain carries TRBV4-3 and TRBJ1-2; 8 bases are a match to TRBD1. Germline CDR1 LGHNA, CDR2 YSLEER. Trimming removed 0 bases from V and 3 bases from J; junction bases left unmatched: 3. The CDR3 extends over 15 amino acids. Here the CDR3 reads CASSQDPTGDYGYTF. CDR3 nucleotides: TGCGCCAGCAGCCAAGATCCGACAGGGGACTATGGCTACACCTTC.

Written as DNA, the CDR3 is TGTGCCAGCACCACTGGGGCTACTGAAGCTTTCTTT. Its protein product is CASTTGATEAFF. The rearrangement links TRBV12-3 or TRBV12-4 to TRBJ1-1, with D possibly matching TRBD1 (5 bases). V dropped 7 bases and J dropped 5 bases, with 11 bases sitting between them. The CDR3 totals 12 residues.